This is a list of T cell receptor beta chains from one sample in a study of blood T cell repertoires in COVID-19. Only in-frame clones appear in the TCRdb table, and some are missing; sequencing was by immunoSEQ multiplex PCR. The sample holds roughly 380,000 clones, 75% to 90% seen once. The sequencing input was peripheral blood. All receptors come from a woman in her thirties or forties with COVID-19, enrolled during active disease. The CDR3 runs from the conserved cysteine through the conserved F or W. Fields, in order: V gene, clone size, J gene, D gene, CDR3 DNA, CDR3 protein. The D gene is left open where the match is weak. Clone sizes are given selectively: once, few, many, or a class where the clone is expanded.

V: TRBV7-2
size: -
J: TRBJ2-7
D: TRBD2
DNA: TGTGCCAGCAGCTTAATCGGGAGCGGGAGCCTCTCCTACGAGCAGTACTTC
CDR3: CASSLIGSGSLSYEQYF

V: TRBV4-1
size: -
J: TRBJ2-3
D: TRBD2
DNA: TGCGCCAGCAGCCCCCCGAGGAGTAGCGGGCACTCCGATACGCAGTATTTT
CDR3: CASSPPRSSGHSDTQYF

V: TRBV9
size: once
J: TRBJ1-2
D: -
DNA: TGTGCCAGCAGCGTAGGCGGTTCGGGCTACACCTTC
CDR3: CASSVGGSGYTF

V: TRBV28
size: -
J: TRBJ1-5
D: -
DNA: TGTGCCAGCAGTTTATTCGTTGCGGATCAGCCCCAGCATTTT
CDR3: CASSLFVADQPQHF

V: TRBV6-5
size: -
J: TRBJ2-5
D: -
DNA: TGTGCCAGCAGACCGCTTCAGGATCGGGGGACCCAGTACTTC
CDR3: CASRPLQDRGTQYF

V: TRBV5-6
size: -
J: TRBJ1-6
D: -
DNA: TGTGCCAGCAGCTTGAGGTTCGGGGGGAATTCACCCCTCCACTTT
CDR3: CASSLRFGGNSPLHF

V: TRBV27
size: -
J: TRBJ1-1
D: TRBD1
DNA: TGTGCCAGCAGCCCTCCAACCGGACAGGCGGGCACTGAAGCTTTCTTT
CDR3: CASSPPTGQAGTEAFF

V: TRBV28
size: -
J: TRBJ1-1
D: -
DNA: TGTGCCAGCAGTTTACCGACTGAAGCTTTCTTT
CDR3: CASSLPTEAFF

V: TRBV27
size: -
J: TRBJ1-1
D: TRBD1
DNA: TGTGCCAGCAGTTTACTCGGACAGGGCGGGCGCACCGAAGCTTTCTTT
CDR3: CASSLLGQGGRTEAFF

V: TRBV18
size: -
J: TRBJ2-4
D: TRBD1
DNA: TGTGCCAGCTCACCACCGCCAGGACAGGGCTTAGCCAAAAACATTCAGTACTTC
CDR3: CASSPPPGQGLAKNIQYF

V: TRBV6-5
size: -
J: TRBJ1-2
D: -
DNA: TGTGCCAGCACCCAGAGGTCTGGGGGCTACACCTTC
CDR3: CASTQRSGGYTF

V: TRBV15
size: once
J: TRBJ2-5
D: -
DNA: TGTGCCACCAGCAGAATTCCGAACAGGGTAGGGGAGACCCAGTACTTC
CDR3: CATSRIPNRVGETQYF

V: TRBV24-1
size: -
J: TRBJ2-5
D: -
DNA: TGTGCCACCAGTGACCCAGGGCAGGGTGGGGAGACCCAGTACTTC
CDR3: CATSDPGQGGETQYF

V: TRBV27
size: -
J: TRBJ2-2
D: TRBD2
DNA: TGTGCCAGCAGTTTACCCTTCGGACTAGCGGGAGACAGGACCGGGGAGCTGTTTTTT
CDR3: CASSLPFGLAGDRTGELFF

V: TRBV28
size: -
J: TRBJ1-1
D: -
DNA: TGTGCCAGCAGCATAACAGGGATGAACACTGAAGCTTTCTTT
CDR3: CASSITGMNTEAFF

V: TRBV5-1
size: -
J: TRBJ2-2
D: TRBD1
DNA: TGCGCCAGCAGCTCGGGACAGGGGACCTCCGGGGAGCTGTTTTTT
CDR3: CASSSGQGTSGELFF

V: TRBV5-6
size: -
J: TRBJ2-7
D: TRBD1
DNA: TGTGCCAGCACCACGGACAGGACACCCCTTTACGAGCAGTACTTC
CDR3: CASTTDRTPLYEQYF

V: TRBV4-3
size: once
J: TRBJ2-7
D: TRBD2
DNA: TGCGCCAGCAGCCAAGATAGGGGACTAGTTGTGCGGTACGAGCAGTACTTC
CDR3: CASSQDRGLVVRYEQYF

V: TRBV3-1/TRBV3-2
size: -
J: TRBJ1-4
D: -
DNA: TGTGCCAGCAGCCGGCAGGGTTTTGAAAAACTGTTTTTT
CDR3: CASSRQGFEKLFF

V: TRBV9
size: -
J: TRBJ1-1
D: TRBD1
DNA: TGTGCCAGCAGCCCCCGGGACAGGGGCACCCCTGAAGCTTTCTTT
CDR3: CASSPRDRGTPEAFF

V: TRBV28
size: -
J: TRBJ1-6
D: TRBD1
DNA: TGTGCCAGCAGTTTGGGACAGAAAAATTCACCCCTCCACTTT
CDR3: CASSLGQKNSPLHF

V: TRBV7-2
size: few
J: TRBJ2-1
D: TRBD2
DNA: TGTGCCAGCACCCTCCGGGGGGGCCACAATGAGCAGTTCTTC
CDR3: CASTLRGGHNEQFF

V: TRBV29-1
size: -
J: TRBJ1-1
D: TRBD1
DNA: TGCAGCGTCTGGACAGGCGCGAACACTGAAGCTTTCTTT
CDR3: CSVWTGANTEAFF

V: TRBV5-1
size: -
J: TRBJ1-2
D: -
DNA: TGCGCCAGCAGCTTGAAGGGAGGCTATGGCTACACCTTC
CDR3: CASSLKGGYGYTF